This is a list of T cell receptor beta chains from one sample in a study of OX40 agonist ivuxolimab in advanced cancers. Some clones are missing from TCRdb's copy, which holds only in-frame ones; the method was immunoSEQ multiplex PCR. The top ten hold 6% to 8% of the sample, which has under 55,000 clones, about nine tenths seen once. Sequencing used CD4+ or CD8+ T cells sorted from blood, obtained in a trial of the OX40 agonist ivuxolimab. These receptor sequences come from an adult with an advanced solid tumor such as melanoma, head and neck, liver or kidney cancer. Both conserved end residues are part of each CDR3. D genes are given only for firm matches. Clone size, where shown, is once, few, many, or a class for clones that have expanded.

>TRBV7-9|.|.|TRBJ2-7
CASSLGTYEQYF
TGTGCCAGCAGCTTAGGAACCTACGAGCAGTACTTC
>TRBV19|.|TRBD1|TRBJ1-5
CASSARDRGQHQPQHF
TGTGCCAGTAGTGCTCGAGACAGGGGACAACATCAGCCCCAGCATTTT
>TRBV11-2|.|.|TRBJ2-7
CASSHRGDYEQYF
TGTGCCAGCAGTCACCGAGGGGACTACGAGCAGTACTTC
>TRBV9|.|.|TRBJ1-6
CASSSNQYNSPLHF
TGTGCCAGCAGCTCCAACCAGTATAATTCACCCCTCCACTTT
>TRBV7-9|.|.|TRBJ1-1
CASSWGTLAEAFF
TGTGCCAGCAGCTGGGGGACTCTGGCTGAAGCTTTCTTT
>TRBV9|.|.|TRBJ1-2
CASSVRPDYGYTF
TGTGCCAGCAGCGTAAGGCCAGACTATGGCTACACCTTT
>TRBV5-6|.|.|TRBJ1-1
CASSWGLGETEAFF
TGTGCCAGCAGCTGGGGGCTCGGGGAGACTGAAGCTTTCTTT
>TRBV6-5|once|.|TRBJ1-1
CASSYPHKANTEAFF
TGTGCCAGCAGTTACCCCCATAAGGCGAACACTGAAGCTTTCTTT
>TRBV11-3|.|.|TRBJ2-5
CASSLGPQETQYF
TGTGCCAGCAGCTTAGGGCCCCAAGAGACCCAGTACTTC
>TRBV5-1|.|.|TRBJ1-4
CASSWGTGGVSEKLFF
TGCGCCAGCAGCTGGGGGACGGGAGGGGTATCTGAAAAACTGTTTTTT
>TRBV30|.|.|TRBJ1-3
CAWEVSSGNTIYF
TGTGCCTGGGAGGTGAGCTCTGGAAACACCATATATTTT
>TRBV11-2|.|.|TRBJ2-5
CASSFGDQETQYF
TGTGCCAGCAGCTTCGGGGATCAAGAGACCCAGTACTTC
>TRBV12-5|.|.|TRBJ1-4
CASGLANRVVGEKLFF
TGTGCTAGTGGTTTGGCGAACAGGGTGGTAGGGGAAAAACTGTTTTTT
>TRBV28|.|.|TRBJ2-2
CASSFLSGSGGELFF
TGTGCCAGCAGTTTCCTCTCCGGGTCGGGCGGGGAGCTGTTTTTT
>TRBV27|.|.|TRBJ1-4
CASSPYRVGATNEKLFF
TGTGCCAGCAGTCCTTACCGGGTTGGTGCAACTAATGAAAAACTGTTTTTT
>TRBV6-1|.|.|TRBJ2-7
CASSLGPSYEQYF
TGTGCCAGCAGTCTGGGACCATCCTACGAGCAGTACTTC
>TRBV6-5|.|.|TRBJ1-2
CASSYAGTAQYGYTF
TGTGCCAGCAGTTACGCGGGGACGGCCCAGTATGGCTACACCTTC
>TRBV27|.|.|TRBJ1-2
CASSFKGEGYTF
TGTGCCAGCAGTTTCAAGGGGGAGGGCTACACCTTC
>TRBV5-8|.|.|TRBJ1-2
CASSLRGLKGYTF
TGTGCCAGCAGCTTGCGAGGGCTGAAGGGCTACACCTTC
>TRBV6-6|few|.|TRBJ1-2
CASSPGTEEGGYTF
TGTGCCAGCAGTCCCGGGACGGAAGAGGGTGGCTACACCTTC
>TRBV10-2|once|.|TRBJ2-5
CASSGEGGFGETQYF
TGCGCCAGCAGTGGGGAGGGGGGCTTCGGAGAGACCCAGTACTTC
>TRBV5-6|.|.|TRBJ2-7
CASSLLIGQIYEQYF
TGTGCCAGCAGCTTGTTAATAGGGCAAATCTACGAGCAGTACTTC
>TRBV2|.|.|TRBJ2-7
CASSEYSHYEQYF
TGTGCCAGCAGTGAATACAGCCACTACGAGCAGTACTTC
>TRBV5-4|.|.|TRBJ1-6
CASSSGGNSYNSPLHF
TGTGCCAGCAGCTCCGGAGGCAACTCCTATAATTCACCCCTCCACTTT
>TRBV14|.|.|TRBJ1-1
CASSQLMNTEAFF
TGTGCCAGCAGCCAACTAATGAACACTGAAGCTTTCTTT
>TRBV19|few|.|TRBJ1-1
CASSMGLTVHTEAFF
TGTGCCAGTAGTATGGGGCTGACAGTTCACACTGAAGCTTTCTTT
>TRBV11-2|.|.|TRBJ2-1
CASSLGGGGNEQFF
TGTGCCAGCAGCTTAGGAGGAGGGGGCAATGAGCAGTTCTTC
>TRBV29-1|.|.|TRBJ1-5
CSSDETNQPQHF
TGCAGCTCGGACGAGACCAATCAGCCCCAGCATTTT
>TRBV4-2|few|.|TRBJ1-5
CASSQVGRAHQPQHF
TGTGCCAGCAGCCAAGTTGGTAGGGCTCATCAGCCCCAGCATTTT
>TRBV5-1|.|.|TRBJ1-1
CASRGTTMNTEAFF
TGCGCCAGCAGAGGGACGACTATGAACACTGAAGCTTTCTTT
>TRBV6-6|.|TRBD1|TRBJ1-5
CASRRQGAGNQPQHF
TGTGCCAGCAGACGACAGGGGGCTGGCAATCAGCCCCAGCATTTT
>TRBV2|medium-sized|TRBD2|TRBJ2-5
CASSVQRGSQETQYF
TGTGCCAGCAGTGTTCAGCGGGGGTCCCAAGAGACCCAGTACTTC
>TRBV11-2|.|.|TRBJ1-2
CASSLVRTPTYGYTF
TGTGCCAGCAGCTTAGTTCGGACCCCAACCTATGGCTACACCTTC
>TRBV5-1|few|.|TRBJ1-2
CASSPDTSGQGTGGYTF
TGCGCCAGCAGCCCCGACACTTCAGGGCAGGGGACCGGCGGCTACACCTTC
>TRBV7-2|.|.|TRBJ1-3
CASSQNPTPSGNTIYF
TGTGCCAGCAGCCAAAATCCGACCCCCTCTGGAAACACCATATATTTT
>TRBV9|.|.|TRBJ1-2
CASSVGMGPGNYGYTF
TGTGCCAGCAGCGTGGGGATGGGCCCAGGGAACTATGGCTACACCTTC
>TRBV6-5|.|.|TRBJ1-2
CASSYTDRTGYTF
TGTGCCAGCAGTTACACCGACAGAACTGGCTACACCTTC
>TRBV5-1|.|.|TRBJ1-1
CASSREGYGLRSLSAFF
TGCGCCAGCAGTCGGGAGGGCTATGGCCTGAGGTCTTTATCGGCTTTCTTT
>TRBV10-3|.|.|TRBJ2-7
CAISDWQNEQYF
TGTGCCATCAGTGATTGGCAGAACGAGCAGTACTTC
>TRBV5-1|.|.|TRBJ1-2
CASRPPSTVYGYTF
TGCGCCAGCAGGCCCCCATCGACAGTTTATGGCTACACCTTC
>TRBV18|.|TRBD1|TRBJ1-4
CASSQIGQGGEKLFF
TGTGCCAGCTCACAGATCGGACAGGGTGGTGAAAAACTGTTTTTT
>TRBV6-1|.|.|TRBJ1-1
CASSWTVNTEAFF
TGTGCCAGCAGTTGGACAGTTAACACTGAAGCTTTCTTT
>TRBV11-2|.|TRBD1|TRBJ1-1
CASRFGTGVNTEAFF
TGTGCCAGCAGGTTCGGGACAGGGGTGAACACTGAAGCTTTCTTT
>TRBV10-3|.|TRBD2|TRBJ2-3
CAISEGGGGQYF
TGTGCCATCAGTGAGGGCGGGGGAGGGCAGTATTTT
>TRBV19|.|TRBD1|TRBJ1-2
CATYGQGASGYTF
TGTGCCACCTACGGACAGGGGGCATCTGGCTACACCTTC
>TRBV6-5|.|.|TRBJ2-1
CASSLGPDEQFF
TGTGCCAGCAGTCTCGGGCCCGATGAGCAGTTCTTC
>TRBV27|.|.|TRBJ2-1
CASSLSVGSDEQFF
TGTGCCAGCAGTTTGTCCGTGGGTTCCGATGAGCAGTTCTTC
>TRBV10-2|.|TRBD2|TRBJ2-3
CASSESSGGTYTDTQYF
TGCGCCAGCAGTGAATCGAGCGGGGGCACCTACACAGATACGCAGTATTTT
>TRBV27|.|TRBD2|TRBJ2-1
CASSLLGTSVGEQFF
TGTGCCAGCAGTCTCCTGGGGACTAGCGTGGGTGAGCAGTTCTTC
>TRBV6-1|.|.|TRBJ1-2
CASSESPGAGYGYTF
TGTGCCAGCAGTGAATCGCCCGGGGCAGGGTATGGCTACACCTTC
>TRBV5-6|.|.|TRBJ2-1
CASSSGRRSYNEQFF
TGTGCCAGCAGCTCAGGACGGCGCTCCTACAATGAGCAGTTCTTC
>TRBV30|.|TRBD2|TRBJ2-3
CAWSVHLAGGADTQYF
TGTGCCTGGAGTGTACACCTAGCGGGGGGCGCAGATACGCAGTATTTT
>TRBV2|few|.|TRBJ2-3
CASSTGGGTDTQYF
TGTGCCAGCAGTACAGGAGGGGGCACAGATACGCAGTATTTT
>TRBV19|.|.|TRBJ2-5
CASSIPQGRVEETQYF
TGTGCCAGTAGTATCCCCCAGGGTCGGGTTGAAGAGACCCAGTACTTC
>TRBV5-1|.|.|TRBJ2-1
CASSLTTRGYEQFF
TGCGCCAGCAGCTTGACGACCAGGGGATATGAGCAGTTCTTC
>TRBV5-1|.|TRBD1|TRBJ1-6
CASSLVGTGISYNSPLHF
TGCGCCAGCAGCTTGGTCGGGACAGGGATTTCTTATAATTCACCCCTCCACTTT
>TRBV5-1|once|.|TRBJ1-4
CASSPQGGYEKLFF
TGCGCCAGCAGCCCACAGGGTGGGTATGAAAAACTGTTTTTT